These 21 T cell receptor beta chains were all obtained from the same sample, sequenced in a study of control samples from healthy donors and cancer patients. Data came from immunoSEQ multiplex PCR; TCRdb stores just in-frame clones and leaves some out. The table includes some 150,000 clones, over 95% detected once. Input material: blood. The receptors here all came from a woman aged 30 to 39 in good health.

The chain has TRBV30 and TRBJ2-7, with D hard to call. Per the germline V gene, CDR1 is GTSNPN and CDR2 is SVGIG (reference sequence). The CDR3 loop spans 11 amino acids. V lost 2 bases and J 5 bases, leaving 7 bases between the germline ends. In nucleotides, the CDR3 is TGTGCCTGGAGTTCTGGAGACGAGCAGTACTTC. Amino acids: CAWSSGDEQYF.

The chain joins TRBV5-1 to TRBJ2-3; 8 nucleotides agree with TRBD2. With 10 bases clipped from V and 2 bases from J, the junction kept 12 bases outside the gene matches. Per germline, CDR1 SGHRS and CDR2 YFSETQ. The CDR3 loop spans 15 amino acids. CDR3 loop: CACKEVAGTTDTQYF. CDR3 sequence (DNA): TGCGCCTGCAAAGAAGTAGCGGGAACCACAGATACGCAGTATTTT.

The genes are TRBV14 and TRBJ2-1; no firm D call. V was cut by 2 bases and J by 13 bases, with 12 bases left in between. CDR1 SGHDN and CDR2 FVKESK come from the germline V gene. The CDR3 loop spans 12 amino acids. CDR3 region: CASSQYRVAQFF. DNA for the CDR3: TGTGCCAGCAGCCAATACCGGGTAGCACAGTTCTTC.

This chain uses TRBV28 with TRBJ1-5; TRBD1 agrees at 9 bases. CDR1 and CDR2 (germline): MDHEN, SYDVKM. Trimming at V came to 6 bases and at J to 3 bases, leaving 6 bases not matched to a gene. This CDR3 has 15 amino acids. The CDR3 DNA sequence: TGTGCCAGCAGACCCGGGACAGGGCTCAATCAGCCCCAGCATTTT. Translating gives CASRPGTGLNQPQHF.

The V gene is TRBV12-3 or TRBV12-4, the J gene TRBJ1-1; D unclear. The CDR3 is 12 amino acids. Trimming pared 5 bases from V and 0 bases from J, leaving 4 bases between. Here the CDR3 reads CASSHMNTEAFF. The CDR3 DNA follows: TGTGCCAGCAGTCACATGAACACTGAAGCTTTCTTT.

This chain uses TRBV5-1 with TRBJ2-7; no clear D. The V gene's germline CDR1 is SGHRS and CDR2 YFSETQ. The CDR3 is 15 amino acids. Trimming pared 1 base from V and 1 base from J, leaving 12 bases between. The CDR3 protein is CASSLTVGASYEQYF. The CDR3 nucleotides read TGCGCCAGCAGCTTGACAGTTGGAGCGTCCTACGAGCAGTACTTC.

The rearrangement joins TRBV20-1 to TRBJ2-3; no firm D call. CDR3 length equals 14 residues. Germline CDR1 DFQATT, CDR2 SNEGSKA (reference sequence). The V and J ends lost 6 bases and 1 base respectively, with 14 bases between them. The CDR3 loop reads CSASPRTGTDTQYF. CDR3 sequence (DNA): TGCAGTGCCAGTCCACGGACGGGCACAGATACGCAGTATTTT.

The chain uses TRBV4-1 and TRBJ2-1, with TRBD2 as a possible D gene (5 bases). Germline values: CDR1 MGHRA, CDR2 YSYEKL. V lost 2 bases and J 2 bases, leaving 10 bases between the germline ends. The CDR3 spans 15 residues. The CDR3: CASSQQTGTYNEQFF. The CDR3 DNA follows: TGCGCCAGCAGCCAACAAACCGGGACCTACAATGAGCAGTTCTTC.

This chain links TRBV28 with TRBJ1-1; no definite D call. V dropped 1 base and J dropped 1 base, with 7 bases sitting between them. CDR1 MDHEN and CDR2 SYDVKM come from the germline V gene. This CDR3 contains 14 residues. The DNA for the CDR3 is TGTGCCAGCAGTTTATTGGGGTGGAACACTGAAGCTTTCTTT. Amino acids: CASSLLGWNTEAFF. Looking up the rest from reference TRBV28 and TRBJ1-1 gives the full variable domain: DVKVTQSSRYLVKRTGEKVFLECVQDMDHENMFWYRQDPGLGLRLIYFSYDVKMKEKGDIPEGYSVSREKKERFSLILESASTNQTSMYLCASSLLGWNTEAFFGQGTRLTVV.

This chain connects TRBV15 to TRBJ1-6, with 10 bases lining up with TRBD1. V trimming: 2 bases; J trimming: 10 bases; junction bases outside the gene matches: 8. The CDR3 is 16 residues long. Germline lookup yields CDR1 LNHNV and CDR2 YYDKDF (reference sequence). The CDR3 here is CATSRRTGTGVSPLHF. The CDR3 coding sequence is TGTGCCACCAGCAGAAGAACCGGGACAGGGGTCTCACCCCTCCACTTT.

This clone showed up just once. CDR3 coding DNA: TGTGCCAGCAGCTTCGCCGGGGGGCGGGACACCGGGGAGCTGTTTTTT. Translated, it gives CASSFAGGRDTGELFF. This chain links TRBV7-9 with TRBJ2-2; D may be TRBD2 (7 bases). The germline V gene has CDR1 SEHNR and CDR2 FQNEAQ (reference sequence). V was shortened by 3 bases and J by 3 bases, with 14 bases between the two germline ends. CDR3 size: 16 residues. Using reference TRBV7-9 and TRBJ2-2 for the parts outside the CDR3, the full variable domain is DTGVSQNPRHKITKRGQNVTFRCDPISEHNRLYWYRQTLGQGPEFLTYFQNEAQLEKSRLLSDRFSAERPKGSFSTLEIQRTEQGDSAMYLCASSFAGGRDTGELFFGEGSRLTVL.

The CDR3 DNA reads as TGTGCCAGCAGCTTAGCATGGGAGGGCAATCAGCCCCAGCATTTT. Its protein is CASSLAWEGNQPQHF. The chain carries TRBV7-8 and TRBJ1-5; no firm D call. Germline V CDR1 and CDR2: SGHVS, FQNEAQ. The CDR3 is made up of 15 amino acids. Trimming removed 0 bases at V and 2 bases at J, with 8 bases between. The variable domain in full, completed from reference TRBV7-8 and TRBJ1-5, reads GAGVSQSPRYKVAKRGQDVALRCDPISGHVSLFWYQQALGQGPEFLTYFQNEAQLDKSGLPSDRFFAERPEGSVSTLKIQRTQQEDSAVYLCASSLAWEGNQPQHFGDGTRLSIL.

This chain connects TRBV5-1 to TRBJ2-1, with 10 bases fitting TRBD2. The CDR3 spans 16 residues. Losses at the gene ends were 3 bases for V and 4 bases for J; bases not matched to a gene: 7. CDR1 and CDR2 (germline): SGHRS, YFSETQ. The CDR3 sequence is CASSSWTSGWYNEQFF. The CDR3 DNA sequence: TGCGCCAGCAGCTCCTGGACTAGCGGATGGTACAATGAGCAGTTCTTC.

J is TRBJ1-4 and V is TRBV5-1; unclear D gene. CDR1 is SGHRS and CDR2 is YFSETQ in the germline V gene. Trimming shortened V by 5 bases and J by 8 bases, and 16 bases separated the two germline ends. The length of the CDR3 is 14 residues. The CDR3, as DNA: TGCGCCAGCAGAACACCGCGTTCGGGAGAAAAACTGTTTTTT. This sequence encodes CASRTPRSGEKLFF.

This chain joins TRBV5-1 and TRBJ2-7, with D tentatively TRBD1 (6 bases). The germline V gene has CDR1 SGHRS and CDR2 YFSETQ. The length of the CDR3 is 12 residues. Trimming pared 4 bases from V and 7 bases from J, leaving 12 bases between. The chain's CDR3 is CASSPGGQEQYF. CDR3 bases: TGCGCCAGCAGCCCAGGAGGACAGGAGCAGTACTTC.

V gene TRBV13 combines with J gene TRBJ2-3, with D perhaps TRBD1 (6 bases). Germline lookup yields CDR1 PRHDT and CDR2 FYEKMQ (reference sequence). Trimming shortened V by 2 bases and J by 2 bases, and 11 bases separated the two germline ends. This CDR3 is 15 amino acids long. The CDR3 sequence is CASSLRGTATDTQYF. Written as DNA, the CDR3 is TGTGCCAGCAGCTTAAGGGGGACCGCCACAGATACGCAGTATTTT.

The rearrangement joins TRBV5-1 to TRBJ1-1; D is possibly TRBD1 (6 bases). Trimming removed 4 bases at V and 4 bases at J, with 23 bases between. The CDR3 runs 17 residues. Germline V gene lookup returns CDR1 SGHRS and CDR2 YFSETQ. As DNA, the CDR3 is TGCGCCAGCAGCGCCCGCCCCGGTGGGGGGGCATTCACTGAAGCTTTCTTT. Residues: CASSARPGGGAFTEAFF.

The V call is TRBV7-6, the J call TRBJ2-6; D is possibly TRBD2 (6 bases). Germline lookup yields CDR1 SGHVS and CDR2 FNYEAQ. Trimming stripped 5 bases from V and 0 bases from J, with 17 bases between. The CDR3 length is 18 residues. The CDR3: CASSPWVGGNSGANVLTF. The CDR3 DNA reads as TGTGCCAGCAGCCCCTGGGTGGGGGGAAACTCTGGGGCCAACGTCCTGACTTTC.

The rearrangement links TRBV28 to TRBJ1-4, with TRBD1 matching 7 bases. The V segment lost 8 bases and the J segment 8 bases; nucleotides outside the gene matches: 14. The CDR3 extends over 15 amino acids. Germline CDR1 is MDHEN and CDR2 is SYDVKM. In DNA, the CDR3 is TGTGCCAGCCAACCCAGCCCCGACAGGGCCGAAAAACTGTTTTTT. Its translation is CASQPSPDRAEKLFF.

This clone is a singleton in its sample. In nucleotides, the CDR3 is TGTGCCAGCAGTCTGTTGGGGGCTGGAAACACCATATATTTT. As protein: CASSLLGAGNTIYF. This sequence joins TRBV28 and TRBJ1-3; tentative D call: TRBD1 (5 bases). This CDR3 contains 14 residues. CDR1 and CDR2 from the germline V gene are MDHEN and SYDVKM. Trimming pared 5 bases from V and 2 bases from J, leaving 10 bases between.

This chain links TRBV14 with TRBJ2-3; possible D gene TRBD1, 6 bases. CDR1 and CDR2 (germline): SGHDN, FVKESK. The germline V and J ends were trimmed by 3 bases and 0 bases, with 10 bases remaining between them. The length of the CDR3 is 15 residues. The chain's CDR3 is CASSQVTGSTDTQYF. CDR3 coding DNA: TGTGCCAGCAGCCAGGTTACAGGGAGCACAGATACGCAGTATTTT.